A single sample gave rise to the 26 T cell receptor beta chains below, sequenced in a study of blood T cell repertoires in COVID-19. TCRdb's copy holds only in-frame clones and misses some; the assay was immunoSEQ multiplex PCR. The sample comprises about 260,000 clones, over 70% of which are singletons, and 2.5% to 3.5% rests with the top ten. The sequenced sample was PBMCs or T cells enriched from blood (not recorded which). These receptors all stem from a woman aged 40-49 years who had been exposed to COVID-19.

The genes are TRBV4-3 and TRBJ1-3; D remains unclear. This CDR3 is 14 amino acids long. Germline assignment: CDR1 LGHNA and CDR2 YSLEER. Trimming cost V 1 base and J 4 bases, with 8 bases left between them. CDR3 nucleotide sequence: TGCGCCAGCAGCCAAGCGACACGCGGAAACACCATATATTTT. It codes for CASSQATRGNTIYF.

The chain couples TRBV28 to TRBJ2-7; 7 bases are shared with TRBD1. Germline assignment: CDR1 MDHEN and CDR2 SYDVKM. The CDR3 is 14 residues long. V was pared by 6 bases and J by 7 bases, with 12 bases of the junction left unmatched. CDR3 sequence (DNA): TGTGCCAGCAGCCAACCTGACAGGGTGGGGGAGCAGTACTTC. Its protein product is CASSQPDRVGEQYF.

This clone was counted once. The chain recombines TRBV18 with TRBJ1-1, with a tentative D call TRBD1 (6 bases). The CDR3 extends over 18 amino acids. V was clipped by 6 bases and J by 2 bases, with 25 bases between them. Germline V gene data show CDR1 as KGHSH and CDR2 as LQKENI. The CDR3 region is CASSRYREHGQLNTEAFF. CDR3 coding DNA: TGTGCCAGCTCTCGTTACAGGGAACACGGACAACTAAACACTGAAGCTTTCTTT.

The sample holds one count of this clone. V usage is TRBV24-1 and J usage is TRBJ2-3; D possibly corresponds to TRBD2 (5 bases). The germline V and J ends were trimmed by 2 bases and 4 bases, with 24 bases remaining between them. The CDR3 spans 19 residues. Per the germline V gene, CDR1 is KGHDR and CDR2 is SFDVKD. This CDR3 reads CATSDYKAEPRALSDTQYF. The CDR3 DNA reads as TGTGCCACCAGTGATTATAAAGCGGAGCCAAGAGCACTGTCAGATACGCAGTATTTT.

V is TRBV10-3 and J is TRBJ2-7; 9 bases are a match to TRBD2. J was trimmed by 4 bases and V by 2 bases; bases with no gene match: 6. In germline, CDR1 is ENHRY, CDR2 SYGVKD. The CDR3 runs to 15 residues. The CDR3 bases are TGTGCCATCAGTGAGAAAGGTAGCGGGAGATACGAGCAGTACGTC. This sequence encodes CAISEKGSGRYEQYV.

The chain links TRBV19 to TRBJ2-5; D is perhaps TRBD1 (5 bases). The CDR3 contains 13 residues. V dropped 2 bases and J dropped 4 bases, with 8 bases sitting between them. Per germline, CDR1 LNHDA and CDR2 SQIVND (reference sequence). The CDR3 DNA reads TGTGCCAGTAGTATAACAGGTAGAGAGACCCAGTACTTC. Its translation is CASSITGRETQYF.

The genes are TRBV6-4 and TRBJ2-3, with a possible D match to TRBD2 (7 bases). Germline CDR1 is MRHNA and CDR2 is SNTAGT. V was clipped by 7 bases and J by 2 bases, with 13 bases between them. CDR3 length: 14 residues. The CDR3 here is CASMRGLPTDTQYF. The CDR3 nucleotides read TGTGCCAGCATGCGGGGGCTCCCCACAGATACGCAGTATTTT.

The gene calls are TRBV5-1 and TRBJ2-2; 8 bases align to TRBD1. Germline CDR1 and CDR2: SGHRS and YFSETQ. With V trimmed by 0 bases and J by 1 base, 5 bases remained unmatched. The CDR3 loop spans 17 amino acids. The CDR3 is CASSLAWDRRNTGELFF. As DNA, the CDR3 is TGCGCCAGCAGCTTGGCCTGGGACAGGCGGAACACCGGGGAGCTGTTTTTT.

This clone has only one observation. The genes are TRBV27 and TRBJ1-5, with D possibly matching TRBD1 (6 bases). The V gene lost 2 bases and the J gene lost 2 bases, with 10 bases spanning the gap. Germline values: CDR1 MNHEY, CDR2 SMNVEV (reference sequence). This CDR3 has 15 amino acids. This CDR3 is CASSLLPGGNQPQHF. The CDR3 DNA reads as TGTGCCAGCAGTTTACTTCCAGGGGGCAATCAGCCCCAGCATTTT.

This chain links TRBV29-1 with TRBJ2-1, with 8 bases lining up with TRBD1. This CDR3 has 18 amino acids. The germline CDR1 and CDR2 sequences are SQVTM and ANQGSEA. Germline trimming cut 2 bases from V and 5 bases from J; bases unmatched to any gene: 17. The DNA for the CDR3 is TGCAGCGTTGAAATCCAGGGGGCCAACCGATGGGCACACAATGAGCAGTTCTTC. Protein: CSVEIQGANRWAHNEQFF.

On this clone itself: The same CDR3 can be traced to other DNA sequences in this sample. The chain has TRBV7-3 and TRBJ1-1; D gene uncertain. The CDR3 has 13 amino acids. Germline CDR1 SGHTA, CDR2 FQGTGA. V shed 2 bases and J shed 3 bases, with 7 bases lying between them. For the CDR3, the DNA is TGTGCCAGCAGCTTAGATGAGGACACTGAAGCTTTCTTT. This translates into CASSLDEDTEAFF.

In this sample, this clone turned up once. The chain combines TRBV3-1 (or the pseudogene TRBV3-2) with TRBJ1-5; unclear D gene. This CDR3 has 15 amino acids. Germline V CDR1 and CDR2: LGHDT, YNNKEL (reference sequence). With 1 base removed from V and 5 bases from J, the gap between germline ends came to 12 bases. CDR3 DNA: TGTGCCAGCAGCCAAGGGGCAGAAACCTATCAGCCCCAGCATTTT. Amino acids: CASSQGAETYQPQHF.

The chain has TRBV28 and TRBJ1-3, with D perhaps matching TRBD1 (5 bases). The CDR3 sequence is 14 residues long. The ends were cut back, 6 bases at V and 2 bases at J, with 11 bases in the middle. Looked up from germline, CDR1 is MDHEN and CDR2 is SYDVKM. The CDR3 coding sequence is TGTGCCAGCAGAAGACAGATTACTGGAAACACCATATATTTT. Its protein is CASRRQITGNTIYF.

This chain uses TRBV10-3 with TRBJ1-3; 7 bases match TRBD1. Germline-derived CDR1 and CDR2 are ENHRY and SYGVKD. The CDR3 is 14 amino acids. J gave up 6 bases and V 3 bases, and 5 bases lay outside the gene matches. The DNA for the CDR3 is TGTGCCATCAGTGACCCGGGACAGACAAACACCATATATTTT. It is translated as CAISDPGQTNTIYF.

This clone was found a few times. The gene calls are TRBV2 and TRBJ1-1; no definite D call. This CDR3 has 13 amino acids. Trimming removed 8 bases from V and 7 bases from J, with 17 bases in between. Germline V gives CDR1 SNHLY, CDR2 FYNNEI. CDR3 residues: CASRGQPGLEAFF. CDR3 nucleotide sequence: TGTGCCAGCCGTGGGCAGCCGGGTCTTGAAGCTTTCTTT. The complete variable domain, with remaining parts taken from reference TRBV2 and TRBJ1-1, reads EPEVTQTPSHQVTQMGQEVILRCVPISNHLYFYWYRQILGQKVEFLVSFYNNEISEKSEIFDDQFSVERPDGSNFTLKIRSTKLEDSAMYFCASRGQPGLEAFFGQGTRLTVV.

The chain is built from TRBV6-2 or TRBV6-3 and TRBJ1-1; D might be TRBD1 (6 bases). Between the trimmed V and J ends, which lost 6 bases and 7 bases, there was a span of 12 bases. The CDR3 contains 12 residues. The germline gives CDR1 MNHEY, CDR2 SVGEGT. CDR3 DNA: TGTGCCAGCAGCCGACAGGCCGGTGAAGCTTTCTTT. Its translation: CASSRQAGEAFF.

The chain is built from TRBV28 and TRBJ1-2; 8 bases agree with TRBD1. CDR3 length: 15 residues. Germline V lookup: CDR1 MDHEN, CDR2 SYDVKM. V was clipped by 6 bases and J by 7 bases; unmatched bases: 13. The CDR3 DNA follows: TGTGCCAGCAGGCCTAGGGACAGGCCAGGAAGTGGCTACACCTTC. Residues: CASRPRDRPGSGYTF.

This clone was counted between two and nine times. The chain combines TRBV7-2 with TRBJ1-2, with no clear D. Germline loops: CDR1 SGHTA, CDR2 FQGNSA. The CDR3 is 16 amino acids. Deletions cut 5 bases from V and 8 bases from J, with 24 bases between. For the CDR3, the DNA is TGTGCCAGCAGCCTCTCGGGTAGTGGATCTGGGGAGGGCTACACCTTC. Translated, it gives CASSLSGSGSGEGYTF.

The chain carries TRBV2 and TRBJ2-2, with 12 bases fitting TRBD2. The CDR3 contains 17 residues. Trimming removed 4 bases from V and 4 bases from J; junction bases left unmatched: 7. Germline lookup yields CDR1 SNHLY and CDR2 FYNNEI. The CDR3 here is CASSGTPTSGGTGELFF. DNA for the CDR3: TGTGCCAGCAGTGGTACCCCGACTAGCGGGGGCACCGGGGAGCTGTTTTTT.

The count of this clone is one. V usage is TRBV28 and J usage is TRBJ2-5; D is possibly TRBD1 (6 bases). CDR1 and CDR2 from the germline V gene are MDHEN and SYDVKM. Between the trimmed V and J ends, which lost 5 bases and 1 base, there was a span of 14 bases. This CDR3 has 15 amino acids. The CDR3 DNA sequence: TGTGCCAGCAGTAGACGGACAGTTTCCCAAGAGACCCAGTACTTC. Translating gives CASSRRTVSQETQYF.

This rearrangement joins TRBV3-1 (or the pseudogene TRBV3-2) to TRBJ1-6; D is unresolved. Germline V gene lookup returns CDR1 LGHDT and CDR2 YNNKEL (reference sequence). V was clipped by 4 bases and J by 7 bases, with 8 bases between them. CDR3 length: 13 amino acids. CDR3 nucleotide sequence: TGTGCCAGCAGCCGAGAACAGAATTCACCCCTCCACTTT. Translation gives CASSREQNSPLHF.

The rearrangement links TRBV7-2 to TRBJ1-2; D gene unclear. Germline CDR1 is SGHTA and CDR2 is FQGNSA. CDR3 length equals 14 residues. Trimming left V 3 bases short and J 6 bases short, with 14 bases between. CDR3 residues: CASSLYQTENGYTF. The CDR3 DNA sequence: TGTGCCAGCAGCTTGTACCAAACAGAGAATGGCTACACCTTC.

This clone was counted only a few times. The gene calls are TRBV29-1 and TRBJ1-5, with D perhaps TRBD1 (5 bases). The ends were cut back, 7 bases at V and 5 bases at J, with 33 bases in the middle. Germline V gene lookup returns CDR1 SQVTM and CDR2 ANQGSEA. The CDR3 sequence is 19 residues long. The CDR3 loop reads CSETVPDIPCLDADQPQHF. Written as DNA, the CDR3 is TGCAGCGAGACAGTCCCCGACATCCCATGTCTTGATGCTGATCAGCCCCAGCATTTT. Full variable domain (rest looked up from reference TRBV29-1 and TRBJ1-5): SAVISQKPSRDICQRGTSLTIQCQVDSQVTMMFWYRQQPGQSLTLIATANQGSEATYESGFVIDKFPISRPNLTFSTLTVSNMSPEDSSIYLCSETVPDIPCLDADQPQHFGDGTRLSIL.

The rearrangement uses TRBV4-2 and TRBJ2-3; 8 positions match TRBD1. Unmatched junction bases numbered 7, after V lost 2 bases and J lost 3 bases. Germline lookup yields CDR1 LGHNA and CDR2 YNFKEQ. CDR3 length equals 16 residues. The CDR3 nucleotides read TGTGCCAGCAGCCAACGGGGACAGGAAAATACAGATACGCAGTATTTT. It encodes CASSQRGQENTDTQYF.

This rearrangement joins TRBV19 to TRBJ1-3, with D possibly matching TRBD1 (6 bases). The CDR3 is made up of 15 amino acids. Trimming took off 2 bases at V and 1 base at J, with 9 bases between the two ends. From germline, CDR1 is LNHDA and CDR2 SQIVND (reference sequence). CDR3 sequence reads: CASSISQGSGNTIYF. CDR3 nucleotides: TGTGCCAGTAGTATATCCCAGGGGTCTGGAAACACCATATATTTT.

This chain connects TRBV29-1 to TRBJ2-7, with 7 nucleotides matching TRBD2. The germline V gene has CDR1 SQVTM and CDR2 ANQGSEA. The CDR3 loop spans 12 amino acids. After removal of 2 bases from V and 9 bases from J, the junction contained 7 bases not matched to a gene. The CDR3 reads CSVERGEFGQYF. In nucleotides, the CDR3 is TGCAGCGTTGAACGGGGGGAGTTCGGGCAGTACTTC.